What follows are 3 T cell receptor beta chains derived from one specimen sequenced in a study of T cell changes during pregnancy in multiple sclerosis. Sequenced by immunoSEQ multiplex PCR; TCRdb stores in-frame clones only, minus some. This table has approximately 90,000 clones, over 90% appearing once. Sequenced here: peripheral blood, sampled in the third trimester of pregnancy. The receptors come from a female donor with multiple sclerosis, enrolled in a pregnancy study.

This rearrangement joins TRBV18 to TRBJ1-1, with D perhaps TRBD1 (5 bases). The CDR3 runs 14 residues. V lost 6 bases and J lost 3, with 14 bases in between. Germline V gene data show CDR1 as KGHSH and CDR2 as LQKENI. The CDR3 sequence is CASSLDLTDTEAFF. In nucleotides, the CDR3 is TGTGCCAGCTCTCTAGACTTGACAGACACTGAAGCTTTCTTT.

In DNA, the CDR3 is TGTGCCAGCAGCGTAGCTCGAGACAGAGAAGCCGCCTATGGCTACACCTTC. Amino acids: CASSVARDREAAYGYTF. V is TRBV9 and J is TRBJ1-2; weak D call: TRBD1 (5 bases). The length of the CDR3 is 17 residues. Germline values: CDR1 SGDLS, CDR2 YYNGEE. V lost 0 bases and J lost 4, with 19 bases in between.

The genes are TRBV7-6 and TRBJ1-1; a possible D gene is TRBD1 (5 bases). The V end lost 1 base, the J end lost 0 bases, and 15 bases lay between the germline ends. Germline V CDR1 and CDR2: SGHVS, FNYEAQ. This CDR3 region has 17 residues. Here the CDR3 reads CASSLVPAGSLNTEAFF. CDR3 DNA: TGTGCCAGCAGCTTAGTACCGGCAGGGTCCTTGAACACTGAAGCTTTCTTT.